The source of this T cell receptor (beta chain) is a study of ipilimumab plus nivolumab after autologous stem cell transplantation. On the study more broadly: Patients received a median of about five ipilimumab and about 8 nivolumab doses.

With 2 bases removed from V and 0 bases from J, the gap between germline ends came to 11 bases. Germline V gene data show CDR1 as MNHEY and CDR2 as SMNVEV (reference sequence). CDR3 length: 15 residues. Here immunoSEQ multiplex PCR was the method, and the copy in TCRdb shows in-frame clones only, minus some. The repertoire includes some 40,000 clones, 85% to 95% of them detected once, and 0.75% to 1% sits in the top ten. The gene calls are TRBV27 and TRBJ2-7; weak D call: TRBD1 (6 bases). The sequences come from PBMCs, collected in a trial of ipilimumab plus nivolumab as post-transplant consolidation. The sequence derives from a male donor with multiple myeloma. The CDR3 reads CASSLVGAGSYEQYF. The CDR3 coding sequence is TGTGCCAGCAGTTTAGTGGGGGCTGGCTCCTACGAGCAGTACTTC.